Following are 18 T cell receptor beta chains from one sample sequenced in a study of cytomegalovirus exposure and HLA in healthy donors. The study ran its PCR with 60 Vbeta and 13 Jbeta primers. Profiled with immunoSEQ multiplex PCR; TCRdb holds only in-frame clones, not every one. The data contain under 200,000 clones, 68% of them seen just once; the ten biggest clones take up 2.5% to 3.5%. The sequencing input was PBMCs. These receptor sequences come from a woman aged 40 to 50 in good health and CMV-seropositive.

The rearrangement joins TRBV19 to TRBJ1-1; D remains ambiguous. V was clipped by 5 bases and J by 5 bases, with 12 bases between them. Germline CDR1 reads LNHDA; CDR2 reads SQIVND (reference sequence). The CDR3 totals 13 residues. The CDR3 is CASSGSRETEAFF. CDR3 nucleotide sequence: TGTGCCAGTAGTGGCTCCCGTGAAACTGAAGCTTTCTTT.

The gene calls are TRBV29-1 and TRBJ2-1, with D perhaps TRBD1 (5 bases). Germline CDR1 SQVTM, CDR2 ANQGSEA. CDR3 length equals 11 residues. V was shortened by 4 bases and J by 6 bases, with 7 bases between the two germline ends. The CDR3 DNA is TGCAGCGTTGTACAGGTCAATGAGCAGTTCTTC. This codes for CSVVQVNEQFF.

V usage is TRBV2 and J usage is TRBJ2-3, with D maybe TRBD2 (6 bases). The V and J ends lost 6 bases and 0 bases respectively, with 10 bases between them. The CDR3 is made up of 14 amino acids. Germline V lookup: CDR1 SNHLY, CDR2 FYNNEI. CDR3 amino acids: CASSPGLSTDTQYF. The CDR3 DNA reads TGTGCCAGCAGCCCGGGACTTAGCACAGATACGCAGTATTTT. Using reference TRBV2 and TRBJ2-3 for the parts outside the CDR3, the full variable domain is EPEVTQTPSHQVTQMGQEVILRCVPISNHLYFYWYRQILGQKVEFLVSFYNNEISEKSEIFDDQFSVERPDGSNFTLKIRSTKLEDSAMYFCASSPGLSTDTQYFGPGTRLTVL.

The chain combines TRBV13 with TRBJ2-1; the match to TRBD2 covers 9 bases. In germline, CDR1 is PRHDT, CDR2 FYEKMQ (reference sequence). This CDR3 has 16 amino acids. V trimming: 5 bases; J trimming: 4 bases; junction bases outside the gene matches: 9. In nucleotides, the CDR3 is TGTGCCAGCAGCAACCCTAGCGGGGACTCTTACAATGAGCAGTTCTTC. Protein product: CASSNPSGDSYNEQFF.

As regards this clone: At one end the junction does not follow the germline gene, possibly because of a read error. V is TRBV11-1 and J is TRBJ2-7; a possible D gene is TRBD1 (6 bases). The V gene's germline CDR1 is SGHAT and CDR2 FQDESV (reference sequence). This CDR3 spans 11 amino acids. CDR3 region: CASRQGQKVRF. Written as DNA, the CDR3 is TGTGCCAGCAGACAAGGACAGAAGGTGAGGTTC.

The V gene is TRBV29-1, the J gene TRBJ2-5; 8 bases match TRBD2. V lost 4 bases, J lost 5 bases, and 12 bases stayed unmatched. CDR1 and CDR2 (germline): SQVTM, ANQGSEA. CDR3 length: 15 residues. DNA of the CDR3: TGCAGCGTTGGGATCAGCGGGAGTGTGGATGAGACCCAGTACTTC. Protein sequence: CSVGISGSVDETQYF.

The genes are TRBV19 and TRBJ2-1; 12 bases are a match to TRBD2. This CDR3 comprises 19 residues. V lost 3 bases and J lost 5; bases outside the gene matches: 14. Germline assignment: CDR1 LNHDA and CDR2 SQIVND (reference sequence). The CDR3 spells CASSILAGGPGVGNNEQFF. CDR3 bases: TGTGCCAGTAGTATCCTAGCGGGAGGGCCAGGGGTGGGGAACAATGAGCAGTTCTTC. Drawing the rest from reference TRBV19 and TRBJ2-1, the complete variable domain is DGGITQSPKYLFRKEGQNVTLSCEQNLNHDAMYWYRQDPGQGLRLIYYSQIVNDFQKGDIAEGYSVSREKKESFPLTVTSAQKNPTAFYLCASSILAGGPGVGNNEQFFGPGTRLTVL.

The chain joins TRBV7-2 to TRBJ1-1; no clear D. CDR1 and CDR2 from the germline V gene are SGHTA and FQGNSA. V was pared by 4 bases and J by 7 bases, with 16 bases between. The CDR3 is 14 residues long. CDR3 sequence (DNA): TGTGCCAGCAGCTCCAAGGCGGGCGCCTGTGAAGCTTTCTTT. It yields the protein CASSSKAGACEAFF.

The CDR3 DNA is TGTGCCAGTAGTATCGAGGCCGGGTCCTCCTACGAGCAGTACTTC. This codes for CASSIEAGSSYEQYF. The genes are TRBV19 and TRBJ2-7; no clear D gene. This CDR3 contains 15 residues. Germline CDR1 reads LNHDA; CDR2 reads SQIVND (reference sequence). Trimming shortened V by 3 bases and J by 0 bases, and 12 bases separated the two germline ends.

The chain recombines TRBV6-5 with TRBJ2-5; tentative D call: TRBD2 (6 bases). With 2 bases removed from V and 5 bases from J, the gap between germline ends came to 12 bases. This CDR3 spans 14 amino acids. Germline CDR1 is MNHEY and CDR2 is SVGAGI. The CDR3 spells CASSYKGAGETQYF. CDR3 DNA: TGTGCCAGCAGTTACAAAGGGGCGGGGGAGACCCAGTACTTC.

The V and J genes are TRBV7-2 and TRBJ2-2; possibly TRBD1 for D (5 bases). The germline V gene has CDR1 SGHTA and CDR2 FQGNSA. Trimming shortened V by 6 bases and J by 5 bases, and 13 bases separated the two germline ends. This CDR3 region has 14 residues. The CDR3 DNA sequence: TGTGCCAGCAGACCCACCAGGGATACCGGGGAGCTGTTTTTT. Encoded protein: CASRPTRDTGELFF.

V and J are TRBV6-1 and TRBJ2-1; 10 bases agree with TRBD1. Losses at the gene ends were 5 bases for V and 8 bases for J; bases not matched to a gene: 9. Germline V gene lookup returns CDR1 MNHNS and CDR2 SASEGT. CDR3 length: 15 amino acids. CDR3 loop: CASSSTTGGWDEQFF. The CDR3 nucleotides are TGTGCCAGCAGTTCGACGACAGGGGGCTGGGATGAGCAGTTCTTC.

The rearrangement joins TRBV5-8 to TRBJ1-6; no reliable D call. The CDR3 extends over 13 amino acids. V was pared by 2 bases and J by 10 bases, with 10 bases between. Germline CDR1 reads SGHTS; CDR2 reads YDEGEE. The CDR3 reads CASSFGEESPLHF. The CDR3 DNA reads TGTGCCAGCAGCTTCGGCGAGGAGTCACCCCTCCACTTT.

This chain's CDR3 is CASWGGDGYGYTF. As DNA, the CDR3 is TGTGCCAGCTGGGGGGGTGACGGCTATGGCTACACCTTC. This chain uses TRBV28 with TRBJ1-2; D perhaps matches TRBD1 (5 bases). Germline V gene data show CDR1 as MDHEN and CDR2 as SYDVKM. The CDR3 consists of 13 residues. The ends were cut back, 8 bases at V and 4 bases at J, with 14 bases in the middle.

J is TRBJ1-5 and V is TRBV27; D perhaps matches TRBD1 (5 bases). The germline V and J ends were trimmed by 5 bases and 4 bases, with 15 bases remaining between them. The CDR3 spans 15 residues. CDR1 and CDR2 from the germline V gene are MNHEY and SMNVEV (reference sequence). The DNA for the CDR3 is TGTGCCAGCAGTCCGGGGGTGGAGGGGAATCAGCCCCAGCATTTT. This codes for CASSPGVEGNQPQHF.

This chain joins TRBV19 and TRBJ1-3; 8 bases agree with TRBD1. J gave up 4 bases and V 5 bases, and 4 bases lay outside the gene matches. CDR1 and CDR2 (germline): LNHDA, SQIVND (reference sequence). The CDR3 length is 14 residues. Here the CDR3 reads CASSARDRGNTIYF. CDR3 nucleotides: TGTGCCAGTAGTGCCCGGGACAGGGGAAACACCATATATTTT.

The chain recombines TRBV7-3 with TRBJ2-3, with 10 bases matching TRBD2. The CDR3 length is 15 residues. Germline-derived CDR1 and CDR2 are SGHTA and FQGTGA. The V segment lost 3 bases and the J segment 6 bases; nucleotides outside the gene matches: 6. The CDR3 here is CASSFLAGAADTQYF. CDR3 coding DNA: TGTGCCAGCAGCTTCCTAGCGGGGGCCGCGGATACGCAGTATTTT.

The rearrangement joins TRBV27 to TRBJ2-3; the D is unclear. This CDR3 is 13 amino acids long. CDR1 MNHEY and CDR2 SMNVEV come from the germline V gene (reference sequence). Trimming took 3 bases from V and 4 from J, leaving 8 bases between them. The CDR3 loop is CASSLAPPDTQYF. CDR3 nucleotides: TGTGCCAGCAGTTTGGCCCCTCCAGATACGCAGTATTTT.